A selection of T cell receptor beta chains follows, all from one sample in a study of T cell responses to AZD1222 COVID-19 vaccine. Profiling relied on immunoSEQ multiplex PCR, and the TCRdb table lists in-frame clones only, not all of them. The sample shows roughly 100,000 clones, more than 85% of them seen only once. This specimen was peripheral blood, taken on day 0 of AZD1222 vaccination. The receptors come from an adult in good health. Both conserved end residues are part of each CDR3. The D gene is left open where the match is weak. Clone size is not always given. Where it is, it says once, few, many or a class for expanded clones.

clone_size d_call j_call v_call cdr3_aa cdr3_nt
. . TRBJ2-5 TRBV9 CASSVEPQGGRETQYF TGTGCCAGCAGCGTAGAGCCCCAGGGGGGTCGAGAGACCCAGTACTTC
. TRBD2 TRBJ2-1 TRBV5-8 CASSSGTTVYNEQFF TGTGCCAGCAGCTCGGGGACTACCGTCTACAATGAGCAGTTCTTC
once . TRBJ1-4 TRBV4-2 CASSQVKDGEKLFF TGTGCCAGCAGCCAAGTAAAGGACGGCGAAAAACTGTTTTTT
once TRBD1 TRBJ1-4 TRBV3-1/TRBV3-2 CASSPAGTGGEKLFF TGTGCCAGCAGCCCCGCCGGGACAGGAGGTGAAAAACTGTTTTTT
. TRBD1 TRBJ1-1 TRBV18 CASSPRTGEAFF TGTGCCAGCTCACCACGGACAGGGGAAGCTTTCTTT
. . TRBJ1-2 TRBV9 CASSLEDKNYGYTF TGTGCCAGCAGCTTAGAGGACAAGAACTATGGCTACACCTTC
. . TRBJ2-5 TRBV6-2/TRBV6-3 CASSYPPEAETQYF TGTGCCAGCAGTTACCCTCCAGAAGCAGAGACCCAGTACTTC
. . TRBJ1-1 TRBV9 CASSVGGTMNTEAFF TGTGCCAGCAGCGTAGGGGGGACAATGAACACTGAAGCTTTCTTT
. . TRBJ2-3 TRBV4-1 CASSQDQVHRDTQYF TGCGCCAGCAGCCAAGATCAGGTCCATAGAGATACGCAGTATTTT
. TRBD2 TRBJ2-1 TRBV5-1 CASSPSSGSYNEQFF TGCGCCAGCAGCCCCTCTAGCGGCTCCTACAATGAGCAGTTCTTC
. TRBD1 TRBJ1-5 TRBV7-2 CASSTGQGRQPQHF TGTGCCAGCAGCACCGGACAGGGACGACAGCCCCAGCATTTT
. TRBD1 TRBJ2-1 TRBV29-1 CSVLTTGTGTQFF TGCAGCGTTCTAACCACCGGGACAGGGACGCAGTTCTTC
. . TRBJ1-1 TRBV28 CASSQVSTEAFF TGTGCCAGCAGTCAAGTCTCCACTGAAGCTTTCTTT
few TRBD1 TRBJ2-3 TRBV5-6 CASSIRQGADTQYF TGTGCCAGCAGCATCCGACAGGGCGCAGATACGCAGTATTTT
. . TRBJ1-1 TRBV4-1 CASSQMTGRTEAFF TGCGCCAGCAGCCAGATGACTGGGAGGACTGAAGCTTTCTTT
. . TRBJ1-3 TRBV30 CACQHGSSGNTIYF TGTGCCTGCCAACACGGGAGTTCTGGAAACACCATATATTTT
. TRBD1 TRBJ2-1 TRBV10-3 CAIRGTGYSDEQFF TGTGCCATCAGGGGGACAGGGTATTCGGATGAGCAGTTCTTC
. TRBD1 TRBJ2-1 TRBV18 CASSPRGDRGRYNEQFF TGTGCCAGCTCACCACGGGGGGACAGGGGGAGATACAATGAGCAGTTCTTC
. . TRBJ2-7 TRBV29-1 CSVEAGIRDEQYF TGCAGCGTTGAAGCGGGAATCAGAGACGAGCAGTACTTC
few . TRBJ2-2 TRBV2 CASGKGVGELFF TGTGCCAGCGGAAAGGGGGTCGGGGAGCTGTTTTTT
once . TRBJ2-5 TRBV18 CASSPERATQETQYF TGTGCCAGCTCACCAGAGCGGGCTACTCAAGAGACCCAGTACTTC
. TRBD1 TRBJ1-2 TRBV6-5 CASTQSDRGPYGYTF TGTGCCAGCACCCAATCCGACAGGGGTCCCTATGGCTACACCTTC
. TRBD1 TRBJ2-2 TRBV6-4 CASRTGTGRLRTGELFF TGTGCCAGCAGGACCGGGACAGGGCGTTTAAGGACCGGGGAGCTGTTTTTT
. TRBD2 TRBJ2-5 TRBV4-3 CASSQEGGSGETQYF TGCGCCAGCAGCCAAGAAGGCGGGAGTGGGGAGACCCAGTACTTC
. . TRBJ2-1 TRBV27 CASTSDGGAPYNEQFF TGTGCCAGCACTTCTGATGGGGGTGCCCCCTACAATGAGCAGTTCTTC
. . TRBJ2-1 TRBV18 CASSATGPATTYNEQFF TGTGCCAGCTCAGCCACCGGGCCCGCTACGACCTACAATGAGCAGTTCTTC
. TRBD2 TRBJ2-7 TRBV30 CAWRSLANTYEQYF TGTGCCTGGAGATCACTAGCGAACACCTACGAGCAGTACTTC
. TRBD2 TRBJ2-7 TRBV6-5 CASSPGGGLGEQYF TGTGCCAGCAGCCCCGGCGGGGGTTTGGGGGAGCAGTACTTC
. . TRBJ1-5 TRBV2 CASSEAFIINQPQHF TGTGCCAGCAGTGAAGCCTTTATAATTAATCAGCCCCAGCATTTT
. TRBD2 TRBJ2-5 TRBV2 CASFTGTSSETQYF TGTGCCAGCTTCACCGGGACTAGTTCAGAGACCCAGTACTTC
. TRBD1 TRBJ1-1 TRBV7-9 CASSSGQGGLEAFF TGTGCCAGCAGCTCAGGACAGGGAGGGCTTGAAGCTTTCTTT
few . TRBJ1-2 TRBV12-3/TRBV12-4 CASSLGGGYTF TGTGCCAGCAGTTTAGGGGGGGGCTACACCTTC